This is a list of T cell receptor beta chains from one sample in a study of blood T cell repertoires in COVID-19. This table comes from immunoSEQ multiplex PCR, and its TCRdb copy is limited to in-frame clones, with some not included. The table shows around 150,000 clones, with 93% occurring only once. Sequencing used peripheral blood. The receptors come from a woman in her sixties or seventies with COVID-19, enrolled during active disease. Each CDR3 is given with its conserved first and last residue. The D gene is left open where the match is weak. Clone size appears in some rows only: once, few, many, or a class for an expanded clone.

j_call	clone_size	cdr3_length	v_call	d_call	cdr3_nt	cdr3_aa
TRBJ2-5	-	17	TRBV19	TRBD2	TGTGCCAGTAGTACCCCTCCCGGGAGGGGGGGAGGAGAGACCCAGTACTTC	CASSTPPGRGGGETQYF
TRBJ2-2	-	14	TRBV19	-	TGTGCCAGTTCGGCACAGGCGGGAACCGGGGAGCTGTTTTTT	CASSAQAGTGELFF
TRBJ1-1	-	14	TRBV27	-	TGTGCCAGCAGTCTGACAAAATCGAACACTGAAGCTTTCTTT	CASSLTKSNTEAFF
TRBJ2-3	few	16	TRBV7-2	TRBD2	TGTGCCAGCAGCTTAGGCCTCGGGGGGGGAACAGATACGCAGTATTTT	CASSLGLGGGTDTQYF
TRBJ1-2	-	18	TRBV23-1	-	TGCGCCAGCGGCGGGTTTGTTGGGGGACAACCCGGAAAGATTGGCTACACCTTC	CASGGFVGGQPGKIGYTF
TRBJ1-1	-	15	TRBV7-2	-	TGTGCCAGCAGCTTAGAATACGGGCGGGACACTGAAGCTTTCTTT	CASSLEYGRDTEAFF
TRBJ2-5	-	13	TRBV7-2	-	TGTGCCAGCAGCACGACTAGGGAAGAGACCCAGTACTTC	CASSTTREETQYF
TRBJ1-2	-	17	TRBV7-2	-	TGTGCCAGCAGCTTAGTGCAGGGTATAGGGGTGGGCTATGGCTACACCTTC	CASSLVQGIGVGYGYTF
TRBJ1-3	-	12	TRBV19	-	TGTGCCAGTAGTATGAGTGGAAACACCATATATTTT	CASSMSGNTIYF
TRBJ1-1	few	14	TRBV11-2	TRBD1	TGTGCCAGCAGCCATAGACAGGGAAACACTGAAGCTTTCTTT	CASSHRQGNTEAFF
TRBJ2-1	-	15	TRBV7-2	-	TGTGCCAGCAGCTTAGCGCAGGGATCCTACAATGAGCAGTTCTTC	CASSLAQGSYNEQFF
TRBJ1-6	-	15	TRBV6-5	TRBD1	TGTGCCAGCAGATTAGGACAGGGGGAGGATTCACCCCTCCACTTT	CASRLGQGEDSPLHF
TRBJ1-1	-	13	TRBV10-3	-	TGTGCCATCAGTGTACAGGGAAGCACTGAAGCTTTCTTT	CAISVQGSTEAFF
TRBJ1-6	once	14	TRBV3-1/TRBV3-2	-	TGTGCCAGCAGCCAAGACAGGGATGAGTCACCCCTCCACTTT	CASSQDRDESPLHF
TRBJ2-7	-	15	TRBV4-2	TRBD2	TGTGCCAGCAGCAAGACTAGCGGGAGCTCCTACGAGCAGTACTTC	CASSKTSGSSYEQYF
TRBJ1-1	-	13	TRBV18	-	TGTGCCAGCTCCCCAAACGGGAACACTGAAGCTTTCTTT	CASSPNGNTEAFF
TRBJ2-1	-	15	TRBV7-3	-	TGTGCCGGCGGCCCAGCGCCGAGCTCCTACAATGAGCAGTTCTTC	CAGGPAPSSYNEQFF
TRBJ2-5	-	12	TRBV2	-	TGTGCCTCACAGGGAGCCTTGAAGACCCAGTACTTC	CASQGALKTQYF
TRBJ1-6	-	13	TRBV19	TRBD1	TGTGCCAGTAGGTCAGGGGGAGGTTCACCCCTCCACTTT	CASRSGGGSPLHF
TRBJ2-3	-	12	TRBV30	-	TGTGCCTGGAGTGTGGACACCATTACGCAGTATTTT	CAWSVDTITQYF
TRBJ1-3	-	15	TRBV5-6	-	TGTGCCAGCAGCTACAGGTCCGGCTCTGGAAACACCATATATTTT	CASSYRSGSGNTIYF
TRBJ2-2	once	15	TRBV6-5	-	TGTGCCAGCCCGGCCCCGCCAGGGAACACCGGGGAGCTGTTTTTT	CASPAPPGNTGELFF
TRBJ1-2	-	15	TRBV9	-	TGTGCCAGCAGCGTAGCTACGACGGGGAACTATGGCTACACCTTC	CASSVATTGNYGYTF
TRBJ1-1	-	13	TRBV18	-	TGTGCCAGCTCACCGGGGGGGTTAGGTGAAGCTTTCTTT	CASSPGGLGEAFF
TRBJ1-5	-	12	TRBV12-3/TRBV12-4	-	TGTGCCAGCACCGGGTCCCATCAGCCCCAGCATTTT	CASTGSHQPQHF
TRBJ1-1	-	15	TRBV3-1/TRBV3-2	TRBD1	TGTGCCAGCAGCCACTACCGGGACAGGGTCGCTGAAGCTTTCTTT	CASSHYRDRVAEAFF
TRBJ1-1	-	13	TRBV5-4	-	TGTGCCAGCAGCCCCGAGTGGAACACTGAAGCTTTCTTT	CASSPEWNTEAFF
TRBJ1-2	-	13	TRBV11-2	-	TGTGCCAGCAGCTTAGTTGTGGGGAGAGGCTACACCTTC	CASSLVVGRGYTF
TRBJ2-3	-	15	TRBV4-3	-	TGCGCCAGCAGCCAAGTGACAGACAGCCGGGATACGCAGTATTTT	CASSQVTDSRDTQYF
TRBJ1-1	-	14	TRBV6-2/TRBV6-3	-	TGTGCCAGCAGTTACTCGCGAGGGATCACTGAAGCTTTCTTT	CASSYSRGITEAFF
TRBJ2-5	-	15	TRBV4-3	-	TGCGCCAGCAGCCAGGGTGGACTAAACGAAGAGACCCAGTACTTC	CASSQGGLNEETQYF
TRBJ1-4	-	14	TRBV11-1	-	TGTGCCAGCAGCTGGGACAACAGGGATGAAAAACTGTTTTTT	CASSWDNRDEKLFF
TRBJ1-2	-	12	TRBV6-1	-	TGTGCCAGCAGTGAGGTCGGAGATGGCTACACCTTC	CASSEVGDGYTF
TRBJ2-7	-	13	TRBV18	TRBD1	TGTGCCAGCTCACTACAGGGGGCCTACGAGCAGTACTTC	CASSLQGAYEQYF
TRBJ2-7	-	21	TRBV6-4	TRBD1	TGTGCCAGCAGTGACTCGAAAGTGGTTTCCCTGGACCGGGACAGGTCCTACGAGCAGTACTTC	CASSDSKVVSLDRDRSYEQYF
TRBJ1-1	-	13	TRBV29-1	-	TGCAGCGTTGAGAGGCAGCTGAACACTGAAGCTTTCTTT	CSVERQLNTEAFF
TRBJ1-1	once	16	TRBV7-9	-	TGTGCCAGCAGCTTAAGAATCGCGGGGGCTAACACTGAAGCTTTCTTT	CASSLRIAGANTEAFF
TRBJ1-1	-	12	TRBV30	-	TGTGCCTGGCGTCCGGGAAACGCTGAAGCTTTCTTT	CAWRPGNAEAFF
TRBJ2-1	-	20	TRBV15	TRBD2	TGTGCCACCAGCAGAGTTACCCACACCCGACTAGCGGGGGCCTACAATGAGCAGTTCTTC	CATSRVTHTRLAGAYNEQFF
TRBJ2-1	-	16	TRBV4-1	TRBD2	TGCGCCAGCAACCCCAGGGGACTAGCGGGATACAATGAGCAGTTCTTC	CASNPRGLAGYNEQFF
TRBJ2-2	-	15	TRBV5-6	-	TGTGCCAGCAGTTATACCGGACAAAACACCGGGGAGCTGTTTTTT	CASSYTGQNTGELFF
TRBJ1-5	-	14	TRBV6-5	-	TGTGCCAGCAGCCGGGGTTTGTGGAATCAGCCCCAGCATTTT	CASSRGLWNQPQHF
TRBJ1-3	-	16	TRBV5-1	-	TGCGCCAGCAGCGAGGGACTCCTCGTCTCTGGAAACACCATATATTTT	CASSEGLLVSGNTIYF
TRBJ1-3	-	18	TRBV19	TRBD1	TGTGCCAGTAGTTTGACAGGGGCGTTCTCGAGCTCTGGAAACACCATATATTTT	CASSLTGAFSSSGNTIYF
TRBJ2-3	-	14	TRBV5-1	TRBD1	TGCGCCAGCAGCTCACAGGGGAGCACAGATACGCAGTATTTT	CASSSQGSTDTQYF
TRBJ2-7	-	16	TRBV24-1	-	TGTGCCACCCGTCATTGCTGCCGGGGAACAGCAGGCGAGCAGTACTTC	CATRHCCRGTAGEQYF
TRBJ1-2	-	18	TRBV3-1/TRBV3-2	TRBD1	TGTGCCAGCAGCCTGATTGACAGGGGGCGCGAGCTGGGCTATGGCTACACCTTC	CASSLIDRGRELGYGYTF